The 27 T cell receptor beta chains below all came from one sample that was sequenced in a study of T cell changes during pregnancy in multiple sclerosis. Sequencing used immunoSEQ multiplex PCR; TCRdb keeps in-frame clones, though not all of them. The sample records just under 80,000 clones, around 95% being singletons. The source was peripheral blood, collected in the second trimester of pregnancy. These receptor sequences come from a female donor in good health, enrolled as a control in a pregnancy study.

The rearrangement links TRBV4-1 to TRBJ2-7; 8 bases line up with TRBD1. The CDR3 length is 15 residues. Germline V gene sequence: CDR1 MGHRA, CDR2 YSYEKL. J was trimmed by 2 bases and V by 1 base; bases with no gene match: 4. The CDR3 nucleotides are TGCGCCAGCAGCCAAGGGGGACAGGCCACCTACGAGCAGTACTTC. Its protein product is CASSQGGQATYEQYF.

V is TRBV4-1 and J is TRBJ2-1; perhaps TRBD2 as D (6 bases). Germline V gene data show CDR1 as MGHRA and CDR2 as YSYEKL. The CDR3 contains 15 residues. V lost 0 bases to trimming and J lost 3 bases, with 9 bases between them. CDR3 coding DNA: TGCGCCAGCAGCCAAGATCCGGGGGTCTACAATGAGCAGTTCTTC. This encodes CASSQDPGVYNEQFF.

This chain uses TRBV5-4 with TRBJ1-1; D remains unclear. The CDR3 sequence is 15 residues long. V lost 0 bases to trimming and J lost 1 base, with 10 bases between them. Germline lookup yields CDR1 SGHNT and CDR2 YYREEE (reference sequence). The CDR3 sequence: CASSLGGGRNTEAFF. CDR3 bases: TGTGCCAGCAGCTTGGGGGGAGGTAGGAACACTGAAGCTTTCTTT.

As concerns this clone: The same CDR3 is also encoded by other DNA sequences in this sample. V usage is TRBV7-3 and J usage is TRBJ2-2, with 15 nucleotides matching TRBD2. The CDR3 is made up of 16 amino acids. From germline, CDR1 is SGHTA and CDR2 FQGTGA. Trimming removed 3 bases from V and 5 bases from J; junction bases left unmatched: 1. The CDR3 sequence: CASSLGLAGGTGELFF. Written as DNA, the CDR3 is TGTGCCAGCAGCTTGGGACTAGCGGGGGGTACCGGGGAGCTGTTTTTT. The full variable domain, rest sourced from reference TRBV7-3 and TRBJ2-2, is GAGVSQTPSNKVTEKGKYVELRCDPISGHTALYWYRQSLGQGPEFLIYFQGTGAADDSGLPNDRFFAVRPEGSVSTLKIQRTERGDSAVYLCASSLGLAGGTGELFFGEGSRLTVL.

The V call is TRBV29-1, the J call TRBJ1-1; the D gene is possibly TRBD1 (5 bases). This CDR3 is built from 17 residues. Germline values: CDR1 SQVTM, CDR2 ANQGSEA. V lost 0 bases to trimming and J lost 2 bases, with 19 bases between them. CDR3 loop: CSVEDLLAVQANTEAFF. In DNA, the CDR3 is TGCAGCGTTGAAGATCTATTAGCGGTACAGGCAAACACTGAAGCTTTCTTT.

V gene TRBV11-2 combines with J gene TRBJ2-3, with TRBD2 identical over 11 bases. Germline CDR1 reads SGHAT; CDR2 reads FQNNGV. Trimming cost V 4 bases and J 5 bases; bases outside gene matches: 2. The CDR3 totals 14 residues. CDR3 sequence reads: CASSSSGGLDTQYF. Written as DNA, the CDR3 is TGTGCCAGCAGCTCTAGCGGGGGGTTAGATACGCAGTATTTT.

The gene calls are TRBV27 and TRBJ2-7; 7 nucleotides line up with TRBD1. Germline V gene lookup returns CDR1 MNHEY and CDR2 SMNVEV (reference sequence). There are 14 residues in the CDR3. Losses at the gene ends were 5 bases for V and 2 bases for J; bases not matched to a gene: 6. For the CDR3, the DNA is TGTGCCAGCAGTGACCAGGGGGACGCCTACGAGCAGTACTTC. It encodes CASSDQGDAYEQYF.

This chain uses TRBV27 with TRBJ1-2; D not resolved. The CDR3 runs 15 residues. V lost 5 bases to trimming and J lost 8 bases, with 21 bases between them. Germline CDR1 and CDR2: MNHEY and SMNVEV (reference sequence). Written as DNA, the CDR3 is TGTGCCAGCAGTCCTCCCCCTCCTGCATCGGTAGGCTACACCTTC. Residues: CASSPPPPASVGYTF.

The chain has TRBV2 and TRBJ1-5; no firm D call. The germline V gene encodes CDR1 SNHLY and CDR2 FYNNEI. The CDR3 has 16 residues. V was shortened by 4 bases and J by 1 base, with 14 bases between the two germline ends. CDR3 amino acids: CASSGSEIPSNQPQHF. The CDR3 region has the DNA TGTGCCAGCAGTGGTTCGGAGATACCGAGCAATCAGCCCCAGCATTTT. Supplemented by reference TRBV2 and TRBJ1-5, the full variable domain reads EPEVTQTPSHQVTQMGQEVILRCVPISNHLYFYWYRQILGQKVEFLVSFYNNEISEKSEIFDDQFSVERPDGSNFTLKIRSTKLEDSAMYFCASSGSEIPSNQPQHFGDGTRLSIL.

The chain's CDR3 is CASSPGYEQFF. The CDR3 DNA reads as TGCGCCAGCAGCCCGGGTTATGAGCAGTTCTTC. This chain joins TRBV4-1 and TRBJ2-1; no reliable D call. V was pared by 4 bases and J by 8 bases, with 6 bases between. The CDR3 is 11 amino acids. CDR1 MGHRA and CDR2 YSYEKL come from the germline V gene.

J is TRBJ1-1 and V is TRBV5-1, with TRBD1 matching over 12 bases. Unmatched junction bases numbered 7, after V lost 3 bases and J lost 7 bases. Germline CDR1 SGHRS, CDR2 YFSETQ. The CDR3 runs to 15 residues. CDR3 residues: CASSSRDRGRHEAFF. The CDR3 nucleotides are TGCGCCAGCAGCTCCCGGGACAGGGGGCGTCATGAAGCTTTCTTT. The variable domain in full, completed from reference TRBV5-1 and TRBJ1-1, reads KAGVTQTPRYLIKTRGQQVTLSCSPISGHRSVSWYQQTPGQGLQFLFEYFSETQRNKGNFPGRFSGRQFSNSRSEMNVSTLELGDSALYLCASSSRDRGRHEAFFGQGTRLTVV.

The rearrangement links TRBV5-4 to TRBJ2-1; 8 bases agree with TRBD1. With V trimmed by 1 base and J by 5 bases, 8 bases remained unmatched. This CDR3 contains 16 residues. Germline V lookup: CDR1 SGHNT, CDR2 YYREEE (reference sequence). CDR3 nucleotide sequence: TGTGCCAGCAGCTTGCCCGGGACAGGTGGGGACAATGAGCAGTTCTTC. It specifies CASSLPGTGGDNEQFF.

The CDR3 DNA follows: TGTGCCAGCAGCGCCTCTCAGGGGGGCGTGGCAGATACGCAGTATTTT. Translation gives CASSASQGGVADTQYF. The V gene is TRBV5-4, the J gene TRBJ2-3, with D possibly TRBD1 on 7 matching bases. This CDR3 has 16 residues. Trimming took off 4 bases at V and 4 bases at J, with 19 bases between the two ends. Germline V gene lookup returns CDR1 SGHNT and CDR2 YYREEE (reference sequence).

This chain joins TRBV13 and TRBJ2-5; no definite D call. V was shortened by 1 base and J by 1 base, with 13 bases between the two germline ends. From germline, CDR1 is PRHDT and CDR2 FYEKMQ (reference sequence). This CDR3 has 16 amino acids. The CDR3 bases are TGTGCCAGCAGCTTAGCTTTCCGGCGGATCCAAGAGACCCAGTACTTC. It translates to CASSLAFRRIQETQYF. Full variable domain (outside the CDR3, taken from reference TRBV13 and TRBJ2-5): AAGVIQSPRHLIKEKRETATLKCYPIPRHDTVYWYQQGPGQDPQFLISFYEKMQSDKGSIPDRFSAQQFSDYHSELNMSSLELGDSALYFCASSLAFRRIQETQYFGPGTRLLVL.

DNA of the CDR3: TGTGCCAGCACTCCGGGACAGGGGTACACAGATACGCAGTATTTT. Translated, it gives CASTPGQGYTDTQYF. V gene TRBV2 combines with J gene TRBJ2-3, with 10 bases identical to TRBD1. The germline V gene encodes CDR1 SNHLY and CDR2 FYNNEI. The CDR3 totals 15 residues. V shed 7 bases and J 2 bases; nucleotides not matched to a gene: 6.

The sample holds one count of this clone. This chain links TRBV30 with TRBJ1-6; D gene unclear. Germline loops: CDR1 GTSNPN, CDR2 SVGIG (reference sequence). This CDR3 has 17 residues. V dropped 0 bases and J dropped 0 bases, with 12 bases sitting between them. CDR3 coding DNA: TGTGCCTGGAGTGTATCAGAGACTCGCTCCTATAATTCACCCCTCCACTTT. The encoded protein is CAWSVSETRSYNSPLHF.

The rearrangement joins TRBV5-4 to TRBJ2-7, with D possibly matching TRBD2 (7 bases). This CDR3 contains 17 residues. Germline V lookup: CDR1 SGHNT, CDR2 YYREEE (reference sequence). V was trimmed by 0 bases and J by 4 bases, leaving 20 bases between them. The CDR3 spells CASSLGGWGGGSYEQYF. The CDR3 DNA is TGTGCCAGCAGCTTGGGGGGTTGGGGGGGCGGATCGTACGAGCAGTACTTC.

The V gene is TRBV5-4, the J gene TRBJ1-1; 9 nucleotides match TRBD1. CDR1 is SGHNT and CDR2 is YYREEE in the germline V gene (reference sequence). The V segment lost 2 bases and the J segment 10 bases; nucleotides outside the gene matches: 15. This CDR3 spans 16 amino acids. CDR3 sequence reads: CASSLPPGQGPPGAFF. For the CDR3, the DNA is TGTGCCAGCAGCTTACCCCCGGGACAGGGCCCGCCGGGAGCTTTCTTT.

The V and J genes are TRBV30 and TRBJ1-4; unclear D gene. The CDR3 runs 15 residues. The germline V gene encodes CDR1 GTSNPN and CDR2 SVGIG (reference sequence). V lost 3 bases, J lost 9 bases, and 20 bases lay in between. The CDR3 nucleotides read TGTGCCTGGAGCCTGTCCGGTGACGCGGGAAAAAAACTGTTTTTT. It encodes CAWSLSGDAGKKLFF.

The genes are TRBV5-1 and TRBJ1-2; D ambiguous. Germline-derived CDR1 and CDR2 are SGHRS and YFSETQ. V lost 4 bases, J lost 4 bases, and 11 bases lay in between. This CDR3 is built from 13 residues. The CDR3 sequence: CASSLEGVYGYTF. In DNA form, the CDR3 reads TGCGCCAGCAGCCTGGAGGGAGTCTATGGCTACACCTTC.

The V call is TRBV5-6, the J call TRBJ2-5; TRBD2 aligns across 7 bases. J gave up 5 bases and V 4 bases, and 17 bases lay outside the gene matches. CDR1 SGHDT and CDR2 YYEEEE come from the germline V gene. This CDR3 comprises 17 residues. CDR3 region: CASSPITSAISQETQYF. DNA of the CDR3: TGTGCCAGCAGCCCGATTACTAGCGCCATTTCTCAGGAGACCCAGTACTTC. The entire variable domain, with the rest obtained from reference TRBV5-6 and TRBJ2-5, is as follows: DAGVTQSPTHLIKTRGQQVTLRCSPKSGHDTVSWYQQALGQGPQFIFQYYEEEERQRGNFPDRFSGHQFPNYSSELNVNALLLGDSALYLCASSPITSAISQETQYFGPGTRLLVL.

The chain has TRBV5-1 and TRBJ2-4, with 9 bases lining up with TRBD1. The germline V gene encodes CDR1 SGHRS and CDR2 YFSETQ. Trimming took 4 bases from V and 6 from J; bases not matched to a gene: 11. The CDR3 covers 16 residues. CDR3 sequence reads: CASSTAPGQGGNIQYF. As DNA, the CDR3 is TGCGCCAGCAGCACAGCACCGGGACAGGGAGGAAACATTCAGTACTTC.

The chain recombines TRBV10-1 with TRBJ1-5; D possibly corresponds to TRBD1 (6 bases). The CDR3 has 18 residues. V was shortened by 0 bases and J by 7 bases, with 22 bases between the two germline ends. The V gene's germline CDR1 is WNHNN and CDR2 SYGVQD (reference sequence). This CDR3 reads CASSESLCCGGLAQPQHF. The CDR3 DNA is TGCGCCAGCAGTGAGTCATTGTGTTGCGGGGGGCTCGCGCAGCCCCAGCATTTT.

This chain connects TRBV7-9 to TRBJ2-7; no reliable D call. This CDR3 contains 12 residues. V lost 5 bases and J lost 7, with 12 bases in between. The germline V gene encodes CDR1 SEHNR and CDR2 FQNEAQ (reference sequence). The CDR3 loop is CASSPRVQEQYF. CDR3 in DNA: TGTGCCAGCAGCCCCCGGGTCCAGGAGCAGTACTTC.

The chain carries TRBV11-1 and TRBJ1-1; D is unresolved. The germline gives CDR1 SGHAT, CDR2 FQDESV (reference sequence). The ends were cut back, 2 bases at V and 0 bases at J, with 7 bases in the middle. The CDR3 is 14 amino acids. CDR3 sequence (DNA): TGTGCCAGCAGCTTACTAGGTCTGAACACTGAAGCTTTCTTT. Protein: CASSLLGLNTEAFF.

V and J are TRBV6-5 and TRBJ1-1, with D tentatively TRBD1 (6 bases). Germline values: CDR1 MNHEY, CDR2 SVGAGI. This CDR3 has 13 residues. Trimming cost V 7 bases and J 0 bases, with 9 bases left between them. The CDR3 here is CASMDSLNTEAFF. CDR3 in DNA: TGTGCCAGCATGGACAGTTTGAACACTGAAGCTTTCTTT.

The chain is built from TRBV7-3 and TRBJ2-1; TRBD1 matches 10 bases. Germline CDR1 reads SGHTA; CDR2 reads FQGTGA. With 4 bases clipped from V and 7 bases from J, the junction kept 7 bases outside the gene matches. CDR3 length equals 15 residues. CDR3 residues: CASSSGTGAMNEQFF. CDR3 coding DNA: TGTGCCAGCAGCTCCGGGACAGGGGCCATGAATGAGCAGTTCTTC.